This T cell receptor (beta chain) was identified during a study of Graves' ophthalmopathy and Graves' hyperthyroidism. Study outcomes and limitations: At about 70% sensitivity and 72.22% specificity, the model predicted progression of the ophthalmopathy. Blood contained most expanded thyroid clonotypes exceeding 0.001 frequency.

Clinical symptoms, serum thyroxine, TRAb, thyroid ultrasound and orbital computed tomography formed the basis of diagnosis. RNA transcripts provided the template for amplifying TCR beta CDR3 regions. The authors performed first-round RT-PCR with HTBI primers and then a second-round multiplex PCR. TCRdb ran MiXCR on the multiplex PCR reads and lists one entry per CDR3 protein. The data contain roughly 400,000 distinct CDR3 sequences, 15% to 20% of them singletons. In this sample, this clonotype turned up many times. The antigen is undetermined. CDR3 length: 13 amino acids. V was pared by 6 bases and J by 5 bases, with 13 bases between.

This sequence originates from a young woman with Graves' ophthalmopathy. J is TRBJ1-1 and V is TRBV12-3 or TRBV12-4, with TRBD1 as a possible D gene (6 bases). Source material: peripheral blood. The CDR3 loop reads CASRMSGETEAFF. The CDR3 nucleotides are TGTGCCAGCAGAATGTCAGGGGAAACTGAAGCTTTCTTT.